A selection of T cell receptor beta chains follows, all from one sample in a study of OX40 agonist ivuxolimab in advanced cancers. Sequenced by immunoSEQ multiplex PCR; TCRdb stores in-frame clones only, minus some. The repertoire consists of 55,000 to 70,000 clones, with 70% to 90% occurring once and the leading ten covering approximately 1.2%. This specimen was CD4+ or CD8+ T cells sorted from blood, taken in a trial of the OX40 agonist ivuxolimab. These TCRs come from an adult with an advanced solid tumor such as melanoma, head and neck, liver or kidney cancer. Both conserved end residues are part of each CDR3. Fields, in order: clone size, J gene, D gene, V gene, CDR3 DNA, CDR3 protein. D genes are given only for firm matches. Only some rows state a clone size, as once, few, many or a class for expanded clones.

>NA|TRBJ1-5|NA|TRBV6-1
TGTGCCAGCAGTGAAGCGCTCGACTTTCAGCCCCAGCATTTT
CASSEALDFQPQHF
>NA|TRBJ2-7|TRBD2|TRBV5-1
TGCGCCAGCAGCTTGGGGACTAGCGGGAGCTACGAGCAGTACTTC
CASSLGTSGSYEQYF
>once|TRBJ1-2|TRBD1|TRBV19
TGTGCCAGTAGTATAGAGGGACAGGGGGCAGGTGGCTACACCTTC
CASSIEGQGAGGYTF
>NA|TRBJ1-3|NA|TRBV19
TGTGCCAGTAGCCCTACAGGGAGCTCTGGAAACACCATATATTTT
CASSPTGSSGNTIYF
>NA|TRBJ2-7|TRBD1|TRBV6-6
TGTGCCAGCAGCTCGGGACAGTCCCACAGCTCCTACGAGCAGTACTTC
CASSSGQSHSSYEQYF
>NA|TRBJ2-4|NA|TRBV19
TGTGCCAGTAGTCCTAGCCCGTGGAACATTCAGTACTTC
CASSPSPWNIQYF
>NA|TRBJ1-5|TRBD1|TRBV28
TGTGCCAGCAGGCCGGGACAGGGAAGAGCACATTTT
CASRPGQGRAHF
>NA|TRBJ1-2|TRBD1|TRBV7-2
TGTGCCAGCAGCTTAGCGGGACAGGGTGAAGGCTACACCTTC
CASSLAGQGEGYTF
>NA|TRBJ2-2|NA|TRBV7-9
TGTGCCAGCAGCTCACCCGGGACATTGAACACCGGGGAGCTGTTTTTT
CASSSPGTLNTGELFF
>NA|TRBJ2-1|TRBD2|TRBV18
TGTGCCAGCTCCCCTCTGACTAGCGGGGGGACCTCCTACAATGAGCAGTTCTTC
CASSPLTSGGTSYNEQFF
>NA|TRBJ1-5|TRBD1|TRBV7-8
TGTGCCAGCAGCTTCCGGCGAGACAGGGGGGGAGGGCAGCCCCAGCATTTT
CASSFRRDRGGGQPQHF
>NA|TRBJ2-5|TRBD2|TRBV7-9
TGTGCCAGCAGCCGCACCCGCGGGGGGCCTGGGGAGACCCAGTACTTC
CASSRTRGGPGETQYF
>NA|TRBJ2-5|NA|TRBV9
TGTGCCAGCAGCCCCCGCGGAGCTCGGAACCAAGAGACCCAGTACTTC
CASSPRGARNQETQYF
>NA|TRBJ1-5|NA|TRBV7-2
TGTGCCAGCAGCTTTGGGCAGGCCAATCAGCCCCAGCATTTT
CASSFGQANQPQHF
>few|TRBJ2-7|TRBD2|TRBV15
TGTGCCACCAGCAGACCTGGGACTAGCCAAGAGCAGTACTTC
CATSRPGTSQEQYF
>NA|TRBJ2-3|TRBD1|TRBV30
TGTGCCTGTCAACAGGGGGTGAGGGGGTATTTT
CACQQGVRGYF
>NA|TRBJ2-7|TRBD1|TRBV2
TGTGCCAGCGGTGACAGGGGGACCTACGAGCAGTACTTC
CASGDRGTYEQYF
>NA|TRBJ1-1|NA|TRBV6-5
TGTGCCAGCAGTTATACGGGGTCGAACACTGAAGCTTTCTTT
CASSYTGSNTEAFF
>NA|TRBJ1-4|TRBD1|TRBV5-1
TGCGCCAGCAGCCTGGGACAGGGTGAAAAACTGTTTTTT
CASSLGQGEKLFF
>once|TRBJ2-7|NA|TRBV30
TGTGCCTGGAGCCACCGAGCCCAGGGCGAGCAGTACTTC
CAWSHRAQGEQYF
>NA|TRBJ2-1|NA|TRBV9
TGTGCCAGCAGCGCAGGGACGGGCAGCTACAATGAGCAGTTCTTC
CASSAGTGSYNEQFF
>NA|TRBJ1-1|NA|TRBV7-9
TGTGCCAGCGGGAGACAGACGAACACTGAAGCTTTCTTT
CASGRQTNTEAFF
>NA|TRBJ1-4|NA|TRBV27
TGTGCCAGCAGACGAGGGATACCTAATGAAAAACTGTTTTTT
CASRRGIPNEKLFF
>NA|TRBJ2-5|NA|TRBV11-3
TGTGCCAGCAGCCGAGATGGGGCCCAAGAGACCCAGTACTTC
CASSRDGAQETQYF
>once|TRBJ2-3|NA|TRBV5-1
TGCGCCAGCAGCTTGGGACAAAGCACAGATACGCAGTATTTT
CASSLGQSTDTQYF
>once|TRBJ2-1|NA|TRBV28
TGTGCCAGCAGTCAACGACAATGGGCTGAGCAGTTCTTC
CASSQRQWAEQFF
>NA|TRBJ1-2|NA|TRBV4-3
TGCGCCAGCAGCCAAGATAGGTTGGGGGTTCGTGGCTACACCTTC
CASSQDRLGVRGYTF
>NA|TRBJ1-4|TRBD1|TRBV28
TGTGCCAGCATCGACAGGGCCCTGCGGGGTAATGAAAAACTGTTTTTT
CASIDRALRGNEKLFF
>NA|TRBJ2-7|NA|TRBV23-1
TGCGCCAGCACAGTGGGTTTGAGCTCCTACGAGCAGTACTTC
CASTVGLSSYEQYF
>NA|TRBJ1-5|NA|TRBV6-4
TGTGCCAGCAGTGACTCCCTCAAGCATTTT
CASSDSLKHF
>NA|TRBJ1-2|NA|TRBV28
TGTGCCAGCAGTCTGGACATCGCAACTAACTATGGCTACACCTTC
CASSLDIATNYGYTF
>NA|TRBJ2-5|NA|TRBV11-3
TGTGCCAGCAGCTTAGGGCAGGGGTCAAAAGAGACCCAGTACTTC
CASSLGQGSKETQYF
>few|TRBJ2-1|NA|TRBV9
TGTGCCAGCAAAGGGACTCCCCTGGAGAATGAGCAGTTCTTC
CASKGTPLENEQFF
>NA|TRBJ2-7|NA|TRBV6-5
TGTGCCAGCAGTTACTTCAGTGGCGGGCCGGCTTACGAGCAGTACTTC
CASSYFSGGPAYEQYF
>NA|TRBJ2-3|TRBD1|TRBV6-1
TGTGCCAGCAGTGAAGGGGGCAGGGGGGATACGCAGTATTTT
CASSEGGRGDTQYF
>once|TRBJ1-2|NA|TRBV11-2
TGTGCCAGCAGCTCCTTGGCTACGAGGCCTGCTAACTATGGCTACACCTTC
CASSSLATRPANYGYTF
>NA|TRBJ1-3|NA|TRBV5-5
TGTGCCAGCAGCTGGAGGGAACAGCACTCTGGAAACACCATATATTTT
CASSWREQHSGNTIYF
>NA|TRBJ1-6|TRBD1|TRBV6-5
TGTGCCAGCAGAAGGGACAGGTGGAATTCACCCCTCCACTTT
CASRRDRWNSPLHF
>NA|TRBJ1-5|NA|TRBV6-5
TGTGCCAGCAGTTACTCGCTGGGCAATCAGCCCCAGCATTTT
CASSYSLGNQPQHF
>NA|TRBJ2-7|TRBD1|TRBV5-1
TGCGCCAGCAGCGCGGGACAGGACCCCTACGAGCAGTACTTC
CASSAGQDPYEQYF
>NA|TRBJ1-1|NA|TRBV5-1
TGCGCCAGCTCCTGGGGGGGGGACACTGAAGCTTTCTTT
CASSWGGDTEAFF
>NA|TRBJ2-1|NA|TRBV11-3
TGTGCCAGCAGCTCCGGGCCCCTTGGCGAGCAGTTCTTC
CASSSGPLGEQFF
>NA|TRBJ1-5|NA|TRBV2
TGTGCCAGCAGTACCTTCCAGGGGCAATATAGCAATCAGCCCCAGCATTTT
CASSTFQGQYSNQPQHF
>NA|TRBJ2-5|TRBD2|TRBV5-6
TGTGCCAGCAGCGGGGGAGGGTGGGGTGGAGAGACCCAGTACTTC
CASSGGGWGGETQYF
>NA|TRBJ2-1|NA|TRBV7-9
TGTGCCAGCAGCTTAGGGGCATCCTACAATGAGCAGTTCTTC
CASSLGASYNEQFF
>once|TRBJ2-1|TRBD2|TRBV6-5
TGTGCCAGCAGTTACGGCGGGAGGGGATACAATGAGCAGTTCTTC
CASSYGGRGYNEQFF
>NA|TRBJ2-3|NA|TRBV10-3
TGTGCCATCAGGTTAGGACAGAACACAGATACGCAGTATTTT
CAIRLGQNTDTQYF